The T cell receptor (beta chain) under discussion was sequenced for a study of graft-versus-host responses after intestinal transplantation. Overall study findings and caveats: Levels of circulating GvH clones at their peak were associated with early post-transplant HvG declines. Allografts from individuals with graft-donor T cell macrochimerism displayed high graft-versus-host to host-versus-graft clonal ratios. Recipient-marrow GvH clones were detected, some having first appeared in ileum or blood.

As regards this clone: Its target is unknown.

With V trimmed by 1 base and J by 1 base, 9 bases remained unmatched. Per the germline V gene, CDR1 is SGHTA and CDR2 is FQGNSA. The CDR3 consists of 18 residues. Method: immunoSEQ multiplex PCR; TCRdb's copy keeps in-frame clones and lacks some. The sample lists nearly 45,000 clones; more than 85% were seen once. The chain combines TRBV7-2 with TRBJ2-4, with TRBD2 matching over 8 bases. The source material was PBMCs, sampled 524 days after transplant. The clonotype comes from a human patient who received an intestinal transplant, so some T cells may come from the graft donor. In DNA form, the CDR3 reads TGTGCCAGCAGCTTAGAGGGGAGCGGGAGAGTCGCCAAAAACATTCAGTACTTC. It specifies CASSLEGSGRVAKNIQYF.